One and the same sample provided the 10 T cell receptor beta chains below, sequenced in a study of cytomegalovirus exposure and HLA in healthy donors. TCRdb's copy holds only in-frame clones and misses some; the assay was immunoSEQ multiplex PCR. Of around 350,000 clones in the sample, roughly 89% are singletons; the top ten hold under 0.95%. The sequenced material came from PBMCs. The receptor set was obtained from a woman younger than 35 in good health and CMV-seronegative.

This chain uses TRBV7-9 with TRBJ2-7, with D possibly matching TRBD2 (5 bases). The CDR3 is 12 residues long. The germline V gene has CDR1 SEHNR and CDR2 FQNEAQ (reference sequence). V lost 1 base and J 10 bases, leaving 11 bases between the germline ends. This CDR3 is CASSLVSREQYF. DNA for the CDR3: TGTGCCAGCAGCTTAGTGAGTCGGGAACAGTACTTC.

This rearrangement joins TRBV27 to TRBJ1-2, with D possibly TRBD1 on 5 matching bases. CDR1 and CDR2 (germline): MNHEY, SMNVEV (reference sequence). This CDR3 is built from 12 residues. V lost 10 bases and J lost 8, with 17 bases in between. The CDR3 DNA sequence: TGTGCCACCCAGGGAGGGTATGGAGGCTACACCTTC. It translates to CATQGGYGGYTF.

The chain has TRBV4-2 and TRBJ1-2, with D possibly being TRBD1 (5 bases). The V gene lost 4 bases and the J gene lost 0 bases, with 15 bases spanning the gap. This CDR3 is built from 16 residues. Germline CDR1 LGHNA, CDR2 YNFKEQ. The CDR3: CASSRAGQEANYGYTF. Written as DNA, the CDR3 is TGTGCCAGCAGCCGCGCTGGACAAGAAGCTAACTATGGCTACACCTTC.

This clone was recorded once. The CDR3 reads CASSEVSDTDTQYF. CDR3 nucleotide sequence: TGTGCCAGCAGTGAAGTCAGTGACACAGATACGCAGTATTTT. This sequence joins TRBV6-1 and TRBJ2-3; D gene uncertain. CDR3 length: 14 amino acids. V dropped 1 base and J dropped 2 bases, with 7 bases sitting between them. In germline, CDR1 is MNHNS, CDR2 SASEGT.

The CDR3 protein is CASSLEHTGELFF. In nucleotides, the CDR3 is TGTGCCAGCTCACTTGAGCACACCGGGGAGCTGTTTTTT. The chain has TRBV18 and TRBJ2-2; no clear D. The V end was cut by 4 bases, the J end by 3 bases, with 6 bases between. CDR1 KGHSH and CDR2 LQKENI come from the germline V gene. The CDR3 is made up of 13 amino acids.

The V call is TRBV28, the J call TRBJ2-1, with 14 positions matching TRBD2. V lost 4 bases to trimming and J lost 0 bases; unmatched junction nucleotides: 17. Germline V gene sequence: CDR1 MDHEN, CDR2 SYDVKM. The CDR3 extends over 22 amino acids. This CDR3 reads CASSYPTSRTSGGLHSYNEQFF. For the CDR3, the DNA is TGTGCCAGCAGTTACCCAACATCCCGGACTAGCGGGGGGCTCCACTCCTACAATGAGCAGTTCTTC.

The chain is built from TRBV11-2 and TRBJ2-3; 11 bases agree with TRBD2. CDR1 and CDR2 from the germline V gene are SGHAT and FQNNGV. This CDR3 has 15 residues. After removal of 5 bases from V and 6 bases from J, the junction contained 7 bases not matched to a gene. CDR3 nucleotides: TGTGCCAGCAGCCGACTAGCGGGGCCCAAGGATACGCAGTATTTT. It encodes CASSRLAGPKDTQYF.

The J gene is TRBJ2-1, the V gene TRBV4-1; D is perhaps TRBD1 (6 bases). In germline, CDR1 is MGHRA, CDR2 YSYEKL. Deletions cut 2 bases from V and 0 bases from J, with 11 bases between. This CDR3 has 16 residues. The CDR3 DNA reads as TGCGCCAGCAGCCAACCGACAGGAAGCTCCTACAATGAGCAGTTCTTC. It specifies CASSQPTGSSYNEQFF.

This clone was observed a handful of times. The CDR3 DNA sequence: TGTGCCAGCAGCTTACATCAGGCAAAAGGCTCCTACGAGCAGTACTTC. Protein sequence: CASSLHQAKGSYEQYF. The gene calls are TRBV11-2 and TRBJ2-7; D remains unclear. The CDR3 spans 16 residues. V gave up 2 bases and J gave up 0 bases, with 14 bases separating them. CDR1 SGHAT and CDR2 FQNNGV come from the germline V gene.

The chain is built from TRBV27 and TRBJ2-3; TRBD2 agrees at 12 bases. Germline values: CDR1 MNHEY, CDR2 SMNVEV (reference sequence). The CDR3 is 16 residues long. Trimming at V came to 10 bases and at J to 3 bases, leaving 11 bases not matched to a gene. The CDR3 DNA reads TGTGCCACCCGCCGCACTAGCGGGGGGCCTACAGATACGCAGTATTTT. Protein: CATRRTSGGPTDTQYF.